This T cell receptor (beta chain) was recorded in a study of blood T cell repertoires in COVID-19. In the study overall: Samples taken during acute and convalescent COVID-19 were collected in the United States, Italy and Spain. From T cells, B-cell-depleted T cells, or PBMCs came the material, which was cDNA or gDNA.

The CDR3 is made up of 14 amino acids. Germline V gene data show CDR1 as LGHDT and CDR2 as YNNKEL (reference sequence). V dropped 0 bases and J dropped 8 bases, with 13 bases sitting between them. Clones were read by immunoSEQ multiplex PCR, and TCRdb kept only the in-frame ones, dropping some. The sample contains some 380,000 clones, about 90% of which appear only once. Two consecutive negative NP/OP PCR tests, clearance, or resolved symptoms defined Cohort 3 recovery. The count of this clone is one. The genes are TRBV3-1 (or the pseudogene TRBV3-2) and TRBJ1-1; D call uncertain. This TCR was recovered from a young man who had recovered from COVID-19. Sequenced material: PBMCs or T cells enriched from blood (not recorded which). CDR3 residues: CASSQDEWSREAFF. CDR3 coding DNA: TGTGCCAGCAGCCAAGATGAGTGGTCGAGGGAAGCTTTCTTT.